This T cell receptor (beta chain) was sequenced in a study of response to subunit inactivated influenza vaccine. A few counts support this clonotype. TCRdb re-called the RT-PCR reads through MiXCR, storing one row per CDR3 protein. Among 500,000 to 550,000 distinct CDR3 sequences listed, approximately 20% were seen once. V lost 7 bases, J lost 5 bases, and 11 bases lay in between. The CDR3 runs to 12 residues. In germline, CDR1 is SSHAT, CDR2 FNYEAQ (reference sequence). These data also formed part of another study, on T cells expressing NK-cell markers. That paper states: 5'RACE template switching built TCR beta cDNA with unique molecular identifiers. Sorted CD3+CD56+NKG2C+, CD3+CD56+NKG2C- and CD3+CD56-NKG2C+ T-cell subsets were beta-chain profiled. In several experiments, sorting was confined to alpha-beta TCR T cells through use of an anti-gamma-delta TCR antibody. Several of the donors carried dominant NKG2C+ clonotypes that took up roughly 1.0-8% of their CD8+ T cells. There were a handful of donors in whom these clonotypes also led the CD3+CD56-NKG2C+ fraction.

The clonotype comes from a man between 50 and 59 years old who received an inactivated influenza vaccine. The sequences come from CD4+ T cells sorted from PBMCs, collected about 12 days after vaccination. The genes are TRBV7-7 and TRBJ1-1; a weak D match, TRBD1 (5 bases). The CDR3: CASKGRGTEAFF. The CDR3 region has the DNA TGTGCCAGCAAGGGGCGGGGGACTGAAGCTTTCTTT.